Below are 5 T cell receptor beta chains sequenced from a single sample in a study of cytomegalovirus exposure and HLA in healthy donors. The PCR employed 60 Vbeta primers together with 13 Jbeta primers. Assay used: immunoSEQ multiplex PCR; TCRdb lists only in-frame clones, some missing. Among 90,000 to 120,000 clones listed, over 60% were seen once. Sequenced: PBMCs. These TCRs come from a female donor in good health and CMV-seropositive.

This clone was seen only a few times. V and J are TRBV11-2 and TRBJ1-2; 7 bases line up with TRBD1. The CDR3 is 15 amino acids. Germline V CDR1 and CDR2: SGHAT, FQNNGV. With V trimmed by 5 bases and J by 4 bases, 10 bases remained unmatched. The CDR3 is CASSPSTGKVYGYTF. The CDR3 DNA sequence: TGTGCCAGCAGCCCTTCGACAGGGAAGGTCTATGGCTACACCTTC.

The genes are TRBV29-1 and TRBJ1-4; TRBD1 agrees at 7 bases. The CDR3 covers 12 residues. V was pared by 4 bases and J by 4 bases, with 0 bases of the junction left unmatched. CDR1 is SQVTM and CDR2 is ANQGSEA in the germline V gene. CDR3 bases: TGCAGCGTTGGACAGGGTAATGAAAAACTGTTTTTT. It is translated as CSVGQGNEKLFF. Complete variable domain (other parts from reference TRBV29-1 and TRBJ1-4): SAVISQKPSRDICQRGTSLTIQCQVDSQVTMMFWYRQQPGQSLTLIATANQGSEATYESGFVIDKFPISRPNLTFSTLTVSNMSPEDSSIYLCSVGQGNEKLFFGSGTQLSVL.

This clone was seen just once. This sequence joins TRBV6-5 and TRBJ1-2; 8 nucleotides agree with TRBD1. Germline V lookup: CDR1 MNHEY, CDR2 SVGAGI. The CDR3 covers 16 residues. V was pared by 0 bases and J by 4 bases, with 7 bases of the junction left unmatched. DNA of the CDR3: TGTGCCAGCAGTTACTCGGTCGACAGGGGTAGCTATGGCTACACCTTC. Translated, it gives CASSYSVDRGSYGYTF.

This chain joins TRBV30 and TRBJ2-3; TRBD2 aligns across 10 bases. V lost 2 bases and J lost 1; bases outside the gene matches: 6. This CDR3 comprises 16 residues. Germline V CDR1 and CDR2: GTSNPN, SVGIG (reference sequence). This chain's CDR3 is CAWSKFTSGGTDTQYF. The CDR3 DNA sequence: TGTGCCTGGAGTAAGTTCACTAGCGGGGGCACAGATACGCAGTATTTT.

V and J are TRBV5-3 and TRBJ1-4; 7 bases map to TRBD1. TRBV5-3 is sorted into the ORF group, with uncertain function. Trimming cost V 0 bases and J 7 bases; bases outside gene matches: 21. The length of the CDR3 is 20 residues. The CDR3 DNA follows: TGTGCCAGAAGCTTGGGTGGACAGGTCGAGTTTGGGGTATCTGTTGAAAAACTGTTTTTT. Translated: CARSLGGQVEFGVSVEKLFF.